The rows below give T cell receptor beta chains drawn from one sample of a study of blood T cell repertoires in COVID-19. Repertoires were generated with immunoSEQ multiplex PCR, while TCRdb's copy carries only in-frame clones and drops some. The data contain under 450,000 clones, 70% to 90% of them singletons. Sample: PBMCs or T cells enriched from blood (not recorded which). Receptors originate from a young man who had recovered from COVID-19. CDR3s include the opening cysteine and the closing phenylalanine or tryptophan. Each record gives: V gene, J gene, D gene, clone size, CDR3 DNA, CDR3 protein. The D gene is left open where the match is weak. The size field is filled for only some rows; it gives once, few, many or a size class.

V gene: TRBV3-1/TRBV3-2
J gene: TRBJ2-2
D gene: NA
clone size: NA
CDR3 DNA: TGTGCCAGCAGCCCAACAGGGCGGACCGGGGAGCTGTTTTTT
CDR3 protein: CASSPTGRTGELFF

V gene: TRBV7-9
J gene: TRBJ1-6
D gene: NA
clone size: NA
CDR3 DNA: TGTGCCAGCAGCTTAGATTTGGGCAGTAATTCACCCCTCCACTTT
CDR3 protein: CASSLDLGSNSPLHF

V gene: TRBV9
J gene: TRBJ1-5
D gene: NA
clone size: NA
CDR3 DNA: TGTGCCAGCAGCGGGGGAAACGCGGGACAGCCCCAGCATTTT
CDR3 protein: CASSGGNAGQPQHF

V gene: TRBV3-1/TRBV3-2
J gene: TRBJ1-2
D gene: NA
clone size: NA
CDR3 DNA: TGTGCCAGCAGCCAAGAGGTCTCAGGGCTTGGCTACACCTTC
CDR3 protein: CASSQEVSGLGYTF

V gene: TRBV27
J gene: TRBJ2-7
D gene: NA
clone size: NA
CDR3 DNA: TGTGCCAGCAGTAGCCGGGGGACGGGGAGGGAGCAGTACTTC
CDR3 protein: CASSSRGTGREQYF

V gene: TRBV15
J gene: TRBJ2-1
D gene: TRBD2
clone size: NA
CDR3 DNA: TGTGCCACCAGCAGAGTGCTAGCGGGGCACAATGAGCAGTTCTTC
CDR3 protein: CATSRVLAGHNEQFF

V gene: TRBV27
J gene: TRBJ1-2
D gene: NA
clone size: once
CDR3 DNA: TGTGCCAGCAGTTCAAAACTATCCCAGGGTTTAAACTATGGCTACACCTTC
CDR3 protein: CASSSKLSQGLNYGYTF

V gene: TRBV7-2
J gene: TRBJ2-3
D gene: NA
clone size: NA
CDR3 DNA: TGTGCCAGCAGCTTAAGCCGAGATACGCAGTATTTT
CDR3 protein: CASSLSRDTQYF

V gene: TRBV9
J gene: TRBJ1-1
D gene: TRBD1
clone size: NA
CDR3 DNA: TGTGCCAGCAGCGCCCAGGGGGCTGGTACTGAAGCTTTCTTT
CDR3 protein: CASSAQGAGTEAFF

V gene: TRBV13
J gene: TRBJ2-1
D gene: TRBD1
clone size: NA
CDR3 DNA: TGTGCCAGCAGCCAGACAGGGGGCAGATTGTTCTTC
CDR3 protein: CASSQTGGRLFF

V gene: TRBV7-9
J gene: TRBJ2-5
D gene: NA
clone size: NA
CDR3 DNA: TGTGCCAGCAGCATTGAAGAAGCCGAGACCCAGTACTTC
CDR3 protein: CASSIEEAETQYF

V gene: TRBV5-1
J gene: TRBJ2-7
D gene: TRBD1
clone size: once
CDR3 DNA: TGCGCCAGCGCGACAGGGCGCGAGCAGTACTTC
CDR3 protein: CASATGREQYF

V gene: TRBV5-6
J gene: TRBJ2-7
D gene: NA
clone size: NA
CDR3 DNA: TGTGCCAGCAGCTGGGGTCGGGGCTACGAGCAGTACTTC
CDR3 protein: CASSWGRGYEQYF

V gene: TRBV4-2
J gene: TRBJ1-4
D gene: NA
clone size: NA
CDR3 DNA: TGTGCCAGCAGCCAAGAATTGTCCGTAGGGGGTTATTATGAAAAACTGTTTTTT
CDR3 protein: CASSQELSVGGYYEKLFF

V gene: TRBV7-9
J gene: TRBJ2-1
D gene: TRBD2
clone size: NA
CDR3 DNA: TGTGCCAGCAGCGACATCCGGCGGACTAGCGTTTACAATGAGCAGTTCTTC
CDR3 protein: CASSDIRRTSVYNEQFF

V gene: TRBV10-3
J gene: TRBJ1-1
D gene: NA
clone size: NA
CDR3 DNA: TGTGCCATCTCCCTTGGGGGGTCAGGTGAAGCTTTCTTT
CDR3 protein: CAISLGGSGEAFF

V gene: TRBV4-3
J gene: TRBJ1-5
D gene: TRBD1
clone size: NA
CDR3 DNA: TGCGCCAGCAGCCAAGTCCACAGGGGATACGGGCCCCAGCATTTT
CDR3 protein: CASSQVHRGYGPQHF

V gene: TRBV4-1
J gene: TRBJ1-2
D gene: TRBD1
clone size: NA
CDR3 DNA: TGCGCCAGCAGCCAAGGGAGACAGGGTAACTATGGCTACACCTTC
CDR3 protein: CASSQGRQGNYGYTF

V gene: TRBV27
J gene: TRBJ1-2
D gene: NA
clone size: NA
CDR3 DNA: TGTGCCAGCAGTGGGGGAGGGTATGGCTACACCTTC
CDR3 protein: CASSGGGYGYTF

V gene: TRBV25-1
J gene: TRBJ1-2
D gene: NA
clone size: NA
CDR3 DNA: TGTGCCAGCAGTGAGAGCAGGGGAAATGGCTACACCTTC
CDR3 protein: CASSESRGNGYTF

V gene: TRBV6-2/TRBV6-3
J gene: TRBJ2-7
D gene: NA
clone size: NA
CDR3 DNA: TGTGCCAGCAGTTACGGTCTAGACGAGCAGTACTTC
CDR3 protein: CASSYGLDEQYF

V gene: TRBV7-9
J gene: TRBJ1-3
D gene: TRBD1
clone size: NA
CDR3 DNA: TGTGCCAGCAGCCTTCCGGGACAGGGAAACACCATATATTTT
CDR3 protein: CASSLPGQGNTIYF

V gene: TRBV5-1
J gene: TRBJ2-1
D gene: NA
clone size: NA
CDR3 DNA: TGCGCCAGCAGCTCCGGAAAGGGGGGGGTTACCTACAATGAGCAGTTCTTC
CDR3 protein: CASSSGKGGVTYNEQFF

V gene: TRBV9
J gene: TRBJ1-2
D gene: NA
clone size: NA
CDR3 DNA: TGTGCCAGCAGCGTTGGGACTTTAACCCTGAACTATGGCTACACCTTC
CDR3 protein: CASSVGTLTLNYGYTF

V gene: TRBV6-5
J gene: TRBJ1-2
D gene: NA
clone size: NA
CDR3 DNA: TGTGCCAGCAGACCCCGGGACACTAACTATGGCTACACCTTC
CDR3 protein: CASRPRDTNYGYTF

V gene: TRBV5-6
J gene: TRBJ2-2
D gene: TRBD1
clone size: NA
CDR3 DNA: TGTGCCAGCAGCTTGACAGGGGGCTTGAGCACCGGGGAGCTGTTTTTT
CDR3 protein: CASSLTGGLSTGELFF

V gene: TRBV10-3
J gene: TRBJ1-1
D gene: NA
clone size: NA
CDR3 DNA: TGTGCCATCACCCCGGGGGGAATCACTGAAGCTTTCTTT
CDR3 protein: CAITPGGITEAFF

V gene: TRBV11-2
J gene: TRBJ2-3
D gene: NA
clone size: NA
CDR3 DNA: TGTGCCAGCAGCCCAAGCACAGATACGCAGTATTTT
CDR3 protein: CASSPSTDTQYF

V gene: TRBV6-4
J gene: TRBJ2-7
D gene: TRBD1
clone size: NA
CDR3 DNA: TGTGCCAGCAGTCGGGACAGGGGTAACTACGAGCAGTACTTC
CDR3 protein: CASSRDRGNYEQYF

V gene: TRBV30
J gene: TRBJ1-1
D gene: TRBD1
clone size: NA
CDR3 DNA: TGTGCCTGGAGTATTACAGGGGACACTGAAGCTTTCTTT
CDR3 protein: CAWSITGDTEAFF

V gene: TRBV5-1
J gene: TRBJ2-7
D gene: NA
clone size: NA
CDR3 DNA: TGCGCCAGCAGCTTGGAGGTAGGGGCAGCCTACGAGCAGTACTTC
CDR3 protein: CASSLEVGAAYEQYF

V gene: TRBV25-1
J gene: TRBJ2-7
D gene: NA
clone size: NA
CDR3 DNA: TGTGCCAGCAGTGAATACACTGACTACGAGCAGTACTTC
CDR3 protein: CASSEYTDYEQYF

V gene: TRBV25-1
J gene: TRBJ2-3
D gene: TRBD1
clone size: NA
CDR3 DNA: TGTGCCAGCAGTCGGTCCGGGACAGGGTATTCAGATACGCAGTATTTT
CDR3 protein: CASSRSGTGYSDTQYF

V gene: TRBV19
J gene: TRBJ1-6
D gene: NA
clone size: NA
CDR3 DNA: TGTGCCACCCGGCGGGGTGACGAAGGGTCACCCCTCCACTTT
CDR3 protein: CATRRGDEGSPLHF

V gene: TRBV6-1
J gene: TRBJ1-2
D gene: TRBD1
clone size: NA
CDR3 DNA: TGTGCCAGCAGTGGAGGGGGACAGGGGTCTATTGAAGATGGCTACACCTTC
CDR3 protein: CASSGGGQGSIEDGYTF

V gene: TRBV30
J gene: TRBJ1-6
D gene: TRBD1
clone size: NA
CDR3 DNA: TGTGCCTGGAGTCTACAGGGGGATTCACCCCTCCACTTT
CDR3 protein: CAWSLQGDSPLHF

V gene: TRBV19
J gene: TRBJ2-3
D gene: TRBD2
clone size: NA
CDR3 DNA: TGTGCCAGTAGTATTCTACCCGGGACTAGCGGGGGGGCTGACCAGTATTTT
CDR3 protein: CASSILPGTSGGADQYF

V gene: TRBV14
J gene: TRBJ2-1
D gene: TRBD2
clone size: NA
CDR3 DNA: TGTGCCAGCAGCCATAGGGGCGGGGGGTCCAGTCCCTACAATGAGCAGTTCTTC
CDR3 protein: CASSHRGGGSSPYNEQFF

V gene: TRBV3-1/TRBV3-2
J gene: TRBJ1-1
D gene: NA
clone size: NA
CDR3 DNA: TGTGCCAGCAGCCAAGGGATGGGACAGAACACTGAAGCTTTCTTT
CDR3 protein: CASSQGMGQNTEAFF

V gene: TRBV7-2
J gene: TRBJ1-2
D gene: TRBD1
clone size: NA
CDR3 DNA: TGTGCCAGCAGCTTGAACGTCCGGGACAGGGGAAAAGGCTACACCTTC
CDR3 protein: CASSLNVRDRGKGYTF

V gene: TRBV7-2
J gene: TRBJ1-1
D gene: NA
clone size: NA
CDR3 DNA: TGTGCCAGCAGCCTTCAGGGTTACACTGAAGCTTTCTTT
CDR3 protein: CASSLQGYTEAFF

V gene: TRBV18
J gene: TRBJ2-1
D gene: TRBD2
clone size: NA
CDR3 DNA: TGTGCCAGCTCACCTAGCGGGGGGGCCGGTGAGCAGTTCTTC
CDR3 protein: CASSPSGGAGEQFF

V gene: TRBV3-1/TRBV3-2
J gene: TRBJ1-2
D gene: TRBD1
clone size: NA
CDR3 DNA: TGTGCCAGCAGCCAGGACAGGGCTTCTGGCTACACCTTC
CDR3 protein: CASSQDRASGYTF

V gene: TRBV19
J gene: TRBJ2-3
D gene: TRBD2
clone size: NA
CDR3 DNA: TGTGCCAGTAGTTCCGGGGGGACTAGCGGAGATACGCAGTATTTT
CDR3 protein: CASSSGGTSGDTQYF

V gene: TRBV7-9
J gene: TRBJ2-1
D gene: NA
clone size: NA
CDR3 DNA: TGTGCCAGCAGCCCACTTTTCAACTACAATGAGCAGTTCTTC
CDR3 protein: CASSPLFNYNEQFF

V gene: TRBV28
J gene: TRBJ1-2
D gene: TRBD1
clone size: NA
CDR3 DNA: TGTGCCAGCAGACAGGGGGCCATCCGTGGCTACACCTTC
CDR3 protein: CASRQGAIRGYTF

V gene: TRBV15
J gene: TRBJ2-7
D gene: TRBD1
clone size: NA
CDR3 DNA: TGTGCCACCAGGAGAACCGGGACAGGGGAAACTCAGTACTTC
CDR3 protein: CATRRTGTGETQYF

V gene: TRBV2
J gene: TRBJ1-4
D gene: NA
clone size: once
CDR3 DNA: TGTGCCAGCAGGAAAGAGGATATCGCTTATGAAAAACTGTTTTTT
CDR3 protein: CASRKEDIAYEKLFF

V gene: TRBV15
J gene: TRBJ2-1
D gene: NA
clone size: NA
CDR3 DNA: TGTGCCACCAGCACACTTACAGGGTATGAGCAGTTCTTC
CDR3 protein: CATSTLTGYEQFF

V gene: TRBV6-5
J gene: TRBJ2-4
D gene: NA
clone size: NA
CDR3 DNA: TGTGCCAGCAGTTACTCGCGGCGGGGTTCGGACATTCAGTACTTC
CDR3 protein: CASSYSRRGSDIQYF